This record concerns one T cell receptor (beta chain) sequence. Its antigen is not identified. Germline V gene lookup returns CDR1 MGHRA and CDR2 YSYEKL. Losses at the gene ends were 5 bases for V and 5 bases for J; bases not matched to a gene: 6. The CDR3 is 14 amino acids. The data derive from a study of shared clonotypes between healthy human individuals. Whole-study results and caveats: Having only a few donors restricted how much genetic and exposure-history diversity was captured.

TCRdb keeps only in-frame clones here, not all; method: immunoSEQ multiplex PCR. The repertoire has around 480,000 clones, about 79% of them found once; the top ten carry roughly an eighth. The chain has TRBV4-1 and TRBJ1-2, with 9 nucleotides matching TRBD1. The material sequenced was PBMCs. The clonotype originates from a middle-aged woman in good health. Some clones in this sample may be carry-over from other donors' samples. This CDR3 is CASSSRDREYGYTF. The CDR3 nucleotides are TGCGCCAGCAGCTCCCGGGACAGGGAATATGGCTACACCTTC.